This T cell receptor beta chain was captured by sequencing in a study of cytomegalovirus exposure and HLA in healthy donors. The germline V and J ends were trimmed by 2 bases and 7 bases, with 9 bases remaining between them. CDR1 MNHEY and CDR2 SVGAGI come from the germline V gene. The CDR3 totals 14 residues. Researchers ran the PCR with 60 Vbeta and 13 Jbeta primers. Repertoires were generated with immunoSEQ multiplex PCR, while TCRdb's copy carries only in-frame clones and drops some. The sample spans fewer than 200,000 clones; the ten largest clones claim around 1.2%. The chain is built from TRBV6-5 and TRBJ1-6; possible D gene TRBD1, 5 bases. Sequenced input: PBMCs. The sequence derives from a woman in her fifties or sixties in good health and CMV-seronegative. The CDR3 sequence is CASSYTRTNSPLHF. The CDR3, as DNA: TGTGCCAGCAGTTACACCAGGACAAATTCACCCCTCCACTTT.